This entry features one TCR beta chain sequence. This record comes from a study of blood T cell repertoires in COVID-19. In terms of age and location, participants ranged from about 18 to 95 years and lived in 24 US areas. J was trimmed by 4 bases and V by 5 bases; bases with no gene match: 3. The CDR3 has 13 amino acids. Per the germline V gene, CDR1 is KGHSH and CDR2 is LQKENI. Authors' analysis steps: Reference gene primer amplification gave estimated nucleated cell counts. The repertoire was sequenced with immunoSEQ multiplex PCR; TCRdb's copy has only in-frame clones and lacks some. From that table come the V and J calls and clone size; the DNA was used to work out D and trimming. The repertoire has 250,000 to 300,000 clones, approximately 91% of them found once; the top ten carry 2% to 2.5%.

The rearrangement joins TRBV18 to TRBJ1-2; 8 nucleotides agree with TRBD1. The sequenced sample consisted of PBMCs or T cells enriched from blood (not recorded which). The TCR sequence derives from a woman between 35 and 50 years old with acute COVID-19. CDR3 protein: CASSADRVYGYTF. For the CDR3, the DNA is TGTGCCAGCTCAGCGGACAGGGTCTATGGCTACACCTTC.